This TCR beta chain was profiled in a study of blood T cell repertoires in COVID-19. Across the study: COVID-19 samples collected from the United States, Italy and Spain covered acute and convalescent phases.

Libraries were prepared by immunoSEQ multiplex PCR; TCRdb keeps only in-frame clonotypes and omits some of them. The sample holds about 150,000 clones, 76% seen once. This clone occurred a few times. This CDR3 contains 13 residues. Germline V gene data show CDR1 as PRHDT and CDR2 as FYEKMQ (reference sequence). V lost 5 bases and J 4 bases, leaving 11 bases between the germline ends. The sample consisted of peripheral blood. This chain joins TRBV13 and TRBJ1-2; D is undetermined. The origin of this receptor is a woman over 75 with acute or convalescent COVID-19. CDR3 sequence reads: CASSPTNVYGYTF. The CDR3 DNA follows: TGTGCCAGCAGCCCGACAAACGTCTATGGCTACACCTTC.